What follows describes a single T cell receptor beta chain. Its specificity is not known. This entry belongs to a study of T cells in localized non-small cell lung cancer. Study-wide results and caveats: Adjacent lung tissue had a median 57 of the top 100 clones found in the tumor.

Profiled with immunoSEQ multiplex PCR; TCRdb holds only in-frame clones, not every one. The sample holds 31,000 or so clones; about 89% are singletons and the top ten take around 2.9%. There are 15 residues in the CDR3. V was clipped by 1 base and J by 4 bases, with 13 bases between them. Germline V CDR1 and CDR2: SGHTA, FQGNSA. The TCR sequence derives from a female donor over 55 with stage I lung adenocarcinoma. The chain couples TRBV7-2 to TRBJ1-2; D not resolved. Sequenced here: peripheral blood, sampled before any cancer treatment. The CDR3 nucleotides read TGTGCCAGCAGCTTAGAAAGGGTTGGCAGCTATGGCTACACCTTC. Translation: CASSLERVGSYGYTF. Based on the CDR3 plus reference TRBV7-2 and TRBJ1-2, the full variable domain is GAGVSQSPSNKVTEKGKDVELRCDPISGHTALYWYRQSLGQGLEFLIYFQGNSAPDKSGLPSDRFSAERTGGSVSTLTIQRTQQEDSAVYLCASSLERVGSYGYTFGSGTRLTVV.